The sequence of this TCR beta chain was determined in a study of PD-1 blockade in classical Hodgkin lymphoma. About the research overall: Administration of nivolumab to patients was at 3 mg/kg intravenously every 2 weeks.

The sample holds many counts of this clone. Libraries were prepared by immunoSEQ multiplex PCR; TCRdb keeps only in-frame clonotypes and omits some of them. The repertoire consists of about 98,000 clones, with more than 80% occurring once and the leading ten covering under 20%. Relapse after autologous stem cell transplantation occurred in every patient, and brentuximab vedotin exposure varied. The CDR3 length is 13 residues. The germline V gene has CDR1 WSHSY and CDR2 SAAADI. V lost 7 bases to trimming and J lost 6 bases, with 12 bases between them. The TCR was taken from a human donor with classical Hodgkin lymphoma. The rearrangement joins TRBV10-2 to TRBJ2-2; D is uncertain. This specimen was peripheral blood mononuclear cells (PBMCs), taken before the second cycle of nivolumab. The CDR3 here is CASKQSSSGELFF. In DNA form, the CDR3 reads TGCGCCAGCAAGCAGTCCTCCTCCGGGGAGCTGTTTTTT.